This T cell receptor beta chain derives from a study of blood T cell repertoires in COVID-19. The overall study: From the United States, Italy and Spain came samples of acute and convalescent COVID-19. PBMCs, B-cell-depleted T cells, or T cells were the source of the cDNA or gDNA that made up the material.

The junction had 8 bases not matched to a gene; V was cut back by 6 bases and J by 10 bases. CDR1 and CDR2 (germline): SNHLY, FYNNEI. The CDR3 has 13 amino acids. Study processing details: Amplification from reference gene primers served as the basis for estimated nucleated cell counts. Sequencing was performed with immunoSEQ multiplex PCR; in TCRdb, only in-frame clones are kept and a portion is missing. From that table come the V and J calls and clone size; the DNA was used to work out D and trimming. This sample carries around 150,000 clones, about 93% of them seen once, and the ten largest clones take about 5%.

The TCR comes from a woman between 50 and 59 years old with acute or convalescent COVID-19. The specimen was peripheral blood. This sequence joins TRBV2 and TRBJ1-4, with 7 positions matching TRBD1. CDR3 region: CASSGTALVKLFF. CDR3 nucleotides: TGTGCCAGCAGCGGGACAGCACTTGTAAAACTGTTTTTT.